This TCR beta chain was sequenced in a study of shared clonotypes between healthy human individuals. Overall study: Each donor had three CD4 naive, three CD4 memory, two CD8 naive and one CD8 memory plate. Study-wide findings and caveats: In the sorted subsets, rarefaction showed sequencing was incomplete despite large depth.

Naive CD8 cells lacked CD45RO and underwent positive selection for CCR7, leaving out terminally differentiated effector memory CD45RA+ cells. Details on this clone: Its antigen is currently unknown.

The table came from immunoSEQ multiplex PCR; TCRdb's copy has only in-frame clones and leaves some out. The sample contains fewer than 700,000 clones, 85% to 95% of which appear only once. Germline assignment: CDR1 SEHNR and CDR2 FQNEAQ (reference sequence). Trimming removed 1 base from V and 12 bases from J; junction bases left unmatched: 10. This CDR3 region has 14 residues. The chain combines TRBV7-9 with TRBJ1-1; TRBD1 matches at 8 bases. The receptor was isolated from a woman in her 30s in good health. Input material: naive CD8+ T cells sorted from blood. The CDR3 nucleotides read TGTGCCAGCAGCTTAGAGGGGGGACAGGTGGGAACTTTCTTT. This translates into CASSLEGGQVGTFF.